The 13 T cell receptor beta chains below come from one sample, sequenced in a study of technical replicates of blood from a handful of donors. The assay was immunoSEQ multiplex PCR, and TCRdb's table has in-frame clones only and misses some. This repertoire shows some 69,000 clones, approximately 89% found once; its top ten account for 4% to 5%. Sequencing input: PBMCs. All receptors come from a human donor in good health. Some clones in this sample may be carry-over from other donors' samples.

This clone was recorded once. V is TRBV19 and J is TRBJ2-7, with D possibly matching TRBD1 (6 bases). The CDR3 is 14 residues long. Trimming took off 7 bases at V and 0 bases at J, with 13 bases between the two ends. Germline lookup yields CDR1 LNHDA and CDR2 SQIVND (reference sequence). The CDR3 loop is CASKERGSSYEQYF. The CDR3 bases are TGTGCCAGTAAGGAAAGGGGGAGCTCCTACGAGCAGTACTTC.

V usage is TRBV5-6 and J usage is TRBJ2-7; TRBD1 agrees at 8 bases. The V and J ends lost 4 bases and 2 bases, in that order; junction bases with no gene match: 5. The CDR3 consists of 14 residues. Germline assignment: CDR1 SGHDT and CDR2 YYEEEE. The CDR3 loop is CASSLRDRPYEQYF. The CDR3 nucleotides read TGTGCCAGCAGCCTCCGGGACAGGCCCTACGAGCAGTACTTC.

This clone was observed once. The J gene is TRBJ2-1, the V gene TRBV30; D may be TRBD2 (5 bases). CDR1 and CDR2 (germline): GTSNPN, SVGIG (reference sequence). This CDR3 region has 19 residues. Deletions cut 2 bases from V and 5 bases from J, with 28 bases between. CDR3 DNA: TGTGCCTGGAGTACCTCCGTGGGAGTCCGGTTAACTTGGAACAATGAGCAGTTCTTC. This sequence encodes CAWSTSVGVRLTWNNEQFF.

The chain uses TRBV5-1 and TRBJ2-1; D is uncertain. Trimming shortened V by 0 bases and J by 8 bases, and 12 bases separated the two germline ends. The CDR3 consists of 14 residues. Per the germline V gene, CDR1 is SGHRS and CDR2 is YFSETQ. The CDR3 DNA is TGCGCCAGCAGCTTGGTGATTTCGGGTGATGAGCAGTTCTTC. This translates into CASSLVISGDEQFF.

The J gene is TRBJ2-3, the V gene TRBV6-6; D is perhaps TRBD1 (6 bases). V was shortened by 9 bases and J by 3 bases, with 10 bases between the two germline ends. This CDR3 spans 12 amino acids. Germline CDR1 is MNHNY and CDR2 is SVGAGI (reference sequence). The CDR3: CASTGLTDTQYF. The CDR3 nucleotides are TGTGCCAGTACAGGGTTGACAGATACGCAGTATTTT.

The sample holds one count of this clone. J is TRBJ1-1 and V is TRBV7-2; D unclear. V lost 0 bases and J 3 bases, leaving 5 bases between the germline ends. Germline V lookup: CDR1 SGHTA, CDR2 FQGNSA. This CDR3 is 13 amino acids long. The CDR3 nucleotides are TGTGCCAGCAGCTTAGCTCTCTACACTGAAGCTTTCTTT. Translated, it gives CASSLALYTEAFF.

The V call is TRBV4-1, the J call TRBJ1-1, with TRBD1 matching 12 bases. CDR1 and CDR2 (germline): MGHRA, YSYEKL. The V and J ends lost 4 bases and 5 bases, in that order; junction bases with no gene match: 11. This CDR3 has 17 amino acids. CDR3 amino acids: CASSPGQGARGYTEAFF. The CDR3 DNA reads TGCGCCAGCAGCCCGGGACAGGGGGCGCGAGGTTATACTGAAGCTTTCTTT.

The gene calls are TRBV7-8 and TRBJ1-6; the D gene is possibly TRBD1 (5 bases). The CDR3 contains 16 residues. Germline V CDR1 and CDR2: SGHVS, FQNEAQ. V shed 1 base and J shed 6 bases, with 13 bases lying between them. The CDR3 loop is CASSLVPRQFNSPLHF. The CDR3 bases are TGTGCCAGCAGCTTAGTGCCGAGACAGTTTAATTCACCCCTCCACTTT. Using reference TRBV7-8 and TRBJ1-6 for the parts outside the CDR3, the full variable domain is GAGVSQSPRYKVAKRGQDVALRCDPISGHVSLFWYQQALGQGPEFLTYFQNEAQLDKSGLPSDRFFAERPEGSVSTLKIQRTQQEDSAVYLCASSLVPRQFNSPLHFGNGTRLTVT.

A single count supports this clone. CDR3 sequence: CATSRGGIATNEKLFF. The CDR3 bases are TGTGCCACCAGCCGCGGAGGAATTGCAACTAATGAAAAACTGTTTTTT. This chain joins TRBV15 and TRBJ1-4; D is ambiguous. V was shortened by 5 bases and J by 0 bases, with 13 bases between the two germline ends. The germline gives CDR1 LNHNV, CDR2 YYDKDF (reference sequence). This CDR3 is 16 amino acids long. The full variable domain, rest sourced from reference TRBV15 and TRBJ1-4, is DAMVIQNPRYQVTQFGKPVTLSCSQTLNHNVMYWYQQKSSQAPKLLFHYYDKDFNNEADTPDNFQSRRPNTSFCFLDIRSPGLGDTAMYLCATSRGGIATNEKLFFGSGTQLSVL.

The V gene is TRBV4-3, the J gene TRBJ2-1; 9 bases match TRBD2. The CDR3 contains 15 residues. V lost 1 base to trimming and J lost 6 bases; unmatched junction nucleotides: 4. Germline V CDR1 and CDR2: LGHNA, YSLEER. The CDR3 DNA reads as TGCGCCAGCAGCCAAGTATGGACTAGCGCCAATGAGCAGTTCTTC. It translates to CASSQVWTSANEQFF.

This clone was seen a handful of times. The J gene is TRBJ1-2, the V gene TRBV2, with 9 nucleotides matching TRBD1. The CDR3 covers 14 residues. Trimming removed 6 bases from V and 4 bases from J; junction bases left unmatched: 6. Germline CDR1 reads SNHLY; CDR2 reads FYNNEI. CDR3 sequence reads: CASRLQGAGYGYTF. DNA of the CDR3: TGTGCCAGCAGGCTACAGGGGGCAGGCTATGGCTACACCTTC.

The CDR3 loop is CAGGTSGGLRMETQYF. The CDR3 DNA sequence: TGTGCCGGGGGGACTAGCGGGGGCCTTAGAATGGAGACCCAGTACTTC. The chain links TRBV7-9 to TRBJ2-5; 14 bases line up with TRBD2. The V and J ends lost 11 bases and 5 bases, in that order; junction bases with no gene match: 13. The V gene's germline CDR1 is SEHNR and CDR2 FQNEAQ (reference sequence). CDR3 length: 16 residues.

The CDR3 DNA is TGTGCCAGCAGTGAAGGGGACAGGCGGTACGAGCAGTACTTC. Encoded protein: CASSEGDRRYEQYF. V gene TRBV6-1 combines with J gene TRBJ2-7; 8 bases are a match to TRBD1. Germline V lookup: CDR1 MNHNS, CDR2 SASEGT. Trimming cost V 1 base and J 4 bases; bases outside gene matches: 3. The CDR3 covers 14 residues.